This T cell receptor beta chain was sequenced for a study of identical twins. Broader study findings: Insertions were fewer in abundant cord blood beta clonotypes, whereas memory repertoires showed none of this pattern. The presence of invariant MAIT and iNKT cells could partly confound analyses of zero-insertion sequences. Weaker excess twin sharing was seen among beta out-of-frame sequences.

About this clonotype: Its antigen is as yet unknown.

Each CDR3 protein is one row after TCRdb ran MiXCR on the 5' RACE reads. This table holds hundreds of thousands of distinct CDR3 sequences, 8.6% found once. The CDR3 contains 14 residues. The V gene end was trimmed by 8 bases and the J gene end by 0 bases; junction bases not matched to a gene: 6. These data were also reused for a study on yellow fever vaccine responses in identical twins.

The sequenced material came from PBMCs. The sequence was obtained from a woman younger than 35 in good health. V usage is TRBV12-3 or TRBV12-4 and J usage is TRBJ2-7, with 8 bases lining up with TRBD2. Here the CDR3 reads CASPRSGASYEQYF. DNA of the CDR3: TGTGCCAGCCCTCGTAGCGGGGCCTCCTACGAGCAGTACTTC.